This T cell receptor (beta chain) was identified during a study of blood T cells in healthy people across ages. Trimming pared 6 bases from V and 11 bases from J, leaving 20 bases between. Germline CDR1 SGHTA, CDR2 FQGNSA. This CDR3 spans 14 amino acids. A few counts support this clonotype. A second PCR, run for about 6 to 11 cycles, used a sample-barcoded 5' primer plus a J-beta primer mix. TCRdb re-analysed the 5' RACE reads in MiXCR, keeping a single row per CDR3 protein. The table has 800,000 or so distinct CDR3 sequences, approximately 67% seen once; the top ten hold approximately 30%. The genes are TRBV7-2 and TRBJ2-1; D is unclear. This receptor was obtained from a man between 25 and 39 years old in good health. The sample was blood. The CDR3 nucleotides are TGTGCCAGCAGTTATCAGAAGGGAAGGGAAAAGCAGTTCTTC. This translates into CASSYQKGREKQFF. Full variable domain (remainder filled in from reference TRBV7-2 and TRBJ2-1): GAGVSQSPSNKVTEKGKDVELRCDPISGHTALYWYRQSLGQGLEFLIYFQGNSAPDKSGLPSDRFSAERTGGSVSTLTIQRTQQEDSAVYLCASSYQKGREKQFFGPGTRLTVL.